This passage covers 21 T cell receptor beta chains from one sample sequenced in a study of OX40 agonist ivuxolimab in advanced cancers. Here immunoSEQ multiplex PCR was the method, and the copy in TCRdb shows in-frame clones only, minus some. The sample has 72,000 or so clones, approximately 80% seen once; the top ten hold around 0.48%. The material sequenced was CD4+ or CD8+ T cells sorted from blood, taken in a trial of the OX40 agonist ivuxolimab. These receptors originate from an adult with an advanced solid tumor such as melanoma, head and neck, liver or kidney cancer.

The chain has TRBV18 and TRBJ2-5; perhaps D is TRBD1 or TRBD2 (5 bases each). From germline, CDR1 is KGHSH and CDR2 LQKENI. The ends were cut back, 4 bases at V and 2 bases at J, with 11 bases in the middle. CDR3 length equals 14 residues. The CDR3 nucleotides are TGTGCCAGCTCACGGCCGGGGCGACAAGAGACCCAGTACTTC. The encoded protein is CASSRPGRQETQYF.

The J gene is TRBJ2-3, the V gene TRBV15, with D perhaps matching TRBD2 (5 bases). The germline V gene has CDR1 LNHNV and CDR2 YYDKDF (reference sequence). V lost 5 bases, J lost 3 bases, and 12 bases lay in between. The CDR3 is 14 amino acids. CDR3 sequence (DNA): TGTGCCACCAGCCTAAGAGGGCCGACAGATACGCAGTATTTT. Encoded protein: CATSLRGPTDTQYF.

The J gene is TRBJ2-6, the V gene TRBV30, with unresolved D. CDR1 is GTSNPN, CDR2 SVGIG, per germline (reference sequence). Trimming took off 6 bases at V and 1 base at J, with 10 bases between the two ends. There are 14 residues in the CDR3. The CDR3: CACDPRSGANVLTF. The CDR3 DNA reads as TGTGCCTGCGACCCACGGTCTGGGGCCAACGTCCTGACTTTC.

This chain uses TRBV6-5 with TRBJ1-5; D is unclear. CDR1 and CDR2 (germline): MNHEY, SVGAGI. Trimming stripped 6 bases from V and 2 bases from J, with 11 bases between. CDR3 length: 14 amino acids. This CDR3 reads CASRLRLGNQPQHF. In DNA, the CDR3 is TGTGCCAGCAGACTAAGGTTGGGCAATCAGCCCCAGCATTTT.

V is TRBV27 and J is TRBJ1-1; no clear D. CDR1 MNHEY and CDR2 SMNVEV come from the germline V gene (reference sequence). The length of the CDR3 is 14 residues. V lost 3 bases to trimming and J lost 1 base, with 9 bases between them. The CDR3 nucleotides are TGTGCCAGCAGTTTCCGGGTGGGGAACACTGAAGCTTTCTTT. Protein: CASSFRVGNTEAFF.

The chain has TRBV28 and TRBJ2-5; 9 positions agree with TRBD1. The CDR3 is 14 residues long. With 7 bases clipped from V and 3 bases from J, the junction kept 6 bases outside the gene matches. Germline V lookup: CDR1 MDHEN, CDR2 SYDVKM. The CDR3 loop reads CASKDRGGEETQYF. The DNA for the CDR3 is TGTGCCAGCAAGGACAGGGGCGGAGAAGAGACCCAGTACTTC.

The chain carries TRBV7-6 and TRBJ1-5; D uncertain. Germline CDR1 is SGHVS and CDR2 is FNYEAQ. Trimming took off 5 bases at V and 6 bases at J, with 14 bases between the two ends. This CDR3 is built from 14 residues. CDR3 protein: CASSLGPWSQPQHF. The DNA for the CDR3 is TGTGCCAGCAGCCTGGGTCCGTGGAGTCAGCCCCAGCATTTT.

Notes on this clone: The same CDR3 also results from other DNA sequences found in this sample. The chain links TRBV27 to TRBJ1-2; 7 nucleotides line up with TRBD1. Germline CDR1 and CDR2: MNHEY and SMNVEV (reference sequence). V gave up 2 bases and J gave up 0 bases; unmatched junction bases: 3. The CDR3 is 15 residues long. The CDR3 here is CASSLKGTANYGYTF. The CDR3 DNA reads as TGTGCCAGCAGTTTAAAGGGGACAGCTAACTATGGCTACACCTTC.

This clone was seen a few times. The rearrangement joins TRBV6-5 to TRBJ1-2; D is uncertain. CDR1 is MNHEY, CDR2 SVGAGI, per germline. Trimming removed 0 bases at V and 2 bases at J, with 7 bases between. The CDR3 runs to 14 residues. The CDR3: CASSYSSGNYGYTF. Here the CDR3 DNA reads TGTGCCAGCAGTTACTCGAGTGGGAACTATGGCTACACCTTC.

The chain uses TRBV2 and TRBJ1-1; D is unclear. In germline, CDR1 is SNHLY, CDR2 FYNNEI. V was shortened by 9 bases and J by 0 bases, with 2 bases between the two germline ends. The CDR3 totals 10 residues. DNA for the CDR3: TGTGCCAGTCTGAACACTGAAGCTTTCTTT. Its translation: CASLNTEAFF.

The CDR3 sequence: CASSYGGGVGHEQFF. As DNA, the CDR3 is TGTGCCAGCAGTTACGGCGGGGGGGTAGGACATGAGCAGTTCTTC. The chain links TRBV6-6 to TRBJ2-1; 9 bases match TRBD2. This CDR3 is 15 amino acids long. Germline CDR1 and CDR2: MNHNY and SVGAGI (reference sequence). The ends lost 2 bases at V and 8 bases at J; junction bases unmatched: 7.

The rearrangement links TRBV5-5 to TRBJ2-7; D uncertain. V lost 6 bases, J lost 6 bases, and 16 bases lay in between. This CDR3 comprises 13 residues. CDR1 and CDR2 from the germline V gene are SGHKS and YYEKEE (reference sequence). DNA for the CDR3: TGTGCCAGCAACCAGCTAGTGTCTTCCGAGCAGTACGTC. As protein: CASNQLVSSEQYV.

The CDR3 DNA reads TGTGCCAGCAGCTTAGTAGCGGGGTTGAATGAGCAGTTCTTC. Encoded protein: CASSLVAGLNEQFF. J is TRBJ2-1 and V is TRBV7-2; 8 bases fit TRBD2. This CDR3 region has 14 residues. Trimming cost V 1 base and J 7 bases; bases outside gene matches: 3. Germline CDR1 reads SGHTA; CDR2 reads FQGNSA.

The V and J genes are TRBV2 and TRBJ2-7; a weak D match, TRBD1 (6 bases). V gave up 5 bases and J gave up 6 bases, with 11 bases separating them. CDR1 and CDR2 (germline): SNHLY, FYNNEI. CDR3 length: 12 residues. The CDR3 region is CASSPWTVEQYV. DNA for the CDR3: TGTGCCAGCAGTCCCTGGACAGTCGAGCAGTACGTC.

The chain combines TRBV5-1 with TRBJ2-7; 8 nucleotides line up with TRBD1. Germline lookup yields CDR1 SGHRS and CDR2 YFSETQ. This CDR3 region has 12 residues. Trimming took 4 bases from V and 6 from J; bases not matched to a gene: 3. CDR3 amino acids: CASSRRGPEQYV. CDR3 DNA sequence: TGCGCCAGCAGCCGCAGGGGGCCCGAGCAGTACGTC.

This clone appeared a few times. The genes are TRBV5-1 and TRBJ2-1, with TRBD1 matching over 8 bases. The CDR3 spans 15 residues. Trimming removed 0 bases from V and 3 bases from J; junction bases left unmatched: 2. Germline V lookup: CDR1 SGHRS, CDR2 YFSETQ. Written as DNA, the CDR3 is TGCGCCAGCAGCTTGGAGGGACAGGTCTACAATGAGCAGTTCTTC. Amino acid sequence: CASSLEGQVYNEQFF.

The chain combines TRBV6-1 with TRBJ2-1; 8 bases align to TRBD2. Trimming at V came to 7 bases and at J to 6 bases, leaving 8 bases not matched to a gene. This CDR3 comprises 14 residues. In germline, CDR1 is MNHNS, CDR2 SASEGT. The CDR3 loop reads CASKGTRSSNEQFF. DNA of the CDR3: TGTGCCAGCAAGGGGACTAGGAGTTCCAATGAGCAGTTCTTC.

V and J are TRBV7-2 and TRBJ2-3; D perhaps matches TRBD1 (5 bases). The CDR3 covers 16 residues. Germline lookup yields CDR1 SGHTA and CDR2 FQGNSA. Trimming left V 5 bases short and J 5 bases short, with 20 bases between. The CDR3 sequence is CASSRRQLKVGDTQYF. CDR3 in DNA: TGTGCCAGCAGCCGTAGACAGCTTAAGGTGGGAGATACGCAGTATTTT.

The J gene is TRBJ2-5, the V gene TRBV28, with 7 bases fitting TRBD1. This CDR3 region has 17 residues. Losses at the gene ends were 5 bases for V and 0 bases for J; bases not matched to a gene: 12. Germline CDR1 and CDR2: MDHEN and SYDVKM. CDR3 sequence: CASSPDLGTAYQETQYF. The CDR3 DNA reads as TGTGCCAGCAGTCCTGACCTGGGGACAGCGTACCAAGAGACCCAGTACTTC.

The rearrangement joins TRBV7-2 to TRBJ2-5; D gene uncertain. The V gene lost 5 bases and the J gene lost 3 bases, with 10 bases spanning the gap. Germline V CDR1 and CDR2: SGHTA, FQGNSA. The CDR3 loop spans 13 amino acids. In DNA form, the CDR3 reads TGTGCCAGCAGCAGTTTTAGGAAAGAGACCCAGTACTTC. This gives the protein CASSSFRKETQYF.

The genes are TRBV18 and TRBJ1-1, with no clear D. Germline-derived CDR1 and CDR2 are KGHSH and LQKENI. There are 11 residues in the CDR3. Trimming removed 5 bases from V and 3 bases from J, with 4 bases in between. CDR3 sequence: CASSYDTEAFF. The CDR3 coding sequence is TGTGCCAGCTCATACGACACTGAAGCTTTCTTT.